This T cell receptor beta chain emerged from a study of shared clonotypes between healthy human individuals. The table lists this clone with a count of one. This table comes from immunoSEQ multiplex PCR, and its TCRdb copy is limited to in-frame clones, with some not included. The table lists 1,500,000 or so clones, 96% of them singletons. Sequenced input: naive CD4+ T cells sorted from blood. Regarding subset: CD45RA+ positively selected. This TCR derives from a man aged 30-40 years in good health.

The CDR3 protein is CASSLTSYGLYEQYF. The CDR3 DNA reads TGTGCCAGCAGCCTTACTAGCTACGGCCTTTACGAGCAGTACTTC. The V gene is TRBV27, the J gene TRBJ2-7, with D possibly TRBD2 on 6 matching bases. The ends were cut back, 6 bases at V and 4 bases at J, with 19 bases in the middle. Germline loops: CDR1 MNHEY, CDR2 SMNVEV (reference sequence). This CDR3 contains 15 residues.